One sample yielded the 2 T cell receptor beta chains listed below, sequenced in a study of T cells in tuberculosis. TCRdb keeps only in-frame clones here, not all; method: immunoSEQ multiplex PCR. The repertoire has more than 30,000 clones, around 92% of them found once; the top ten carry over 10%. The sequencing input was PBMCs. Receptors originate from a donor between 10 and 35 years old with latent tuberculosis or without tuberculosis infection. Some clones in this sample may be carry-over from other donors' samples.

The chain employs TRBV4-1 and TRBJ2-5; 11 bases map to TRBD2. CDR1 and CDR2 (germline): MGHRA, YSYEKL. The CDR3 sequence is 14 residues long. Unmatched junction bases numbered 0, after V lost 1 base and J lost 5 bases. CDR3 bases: TGCGCCAGCAGCCAAGGGACTAGCGGGGAGACCCAGTACTTC. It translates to CASSQGTSGETQYF.

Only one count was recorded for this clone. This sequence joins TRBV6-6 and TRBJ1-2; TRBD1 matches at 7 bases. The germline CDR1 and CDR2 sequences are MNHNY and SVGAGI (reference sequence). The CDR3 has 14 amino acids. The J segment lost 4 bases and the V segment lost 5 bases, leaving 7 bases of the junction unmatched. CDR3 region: CASSRLTGAYGYTF. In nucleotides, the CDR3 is TGTGCCAGCAGTCGCCTAACAGGGGCCTATGGCTACACCTTC.